This TCR beta chain was captured by sequencing in a study of identical twins. This clonotype appeared many times. What it recognizes is unknown. Regarding the study as a whole: Insertions were reduced in abundant cord blood beta clonotypes but not in memory repertoires. The study found that models underestimated out-of-frame TCR alpha sharing in monozygotic twins. Alpha sequences out of frame and shared by twins had excess low generation probability.

Germline V gene data show CDR1 as SGHTA and CDR2 as FQGNSA. The CDR3 loop spans 17 amino acids. The germline V and J ends were trimmed by 3 bases and 0 bases, with 15 bases remaining between them. TCRdb ran MiXCR on the 5' RACE reads and lists one entry per CDR3 protein. The data contain about 690,000 distinct CDR3 sequences, around 6% of them singletons. The TCR originated in a man between 18 and 29 years old in good health. The rearrangement joins TRBV7-2 to TRBJ2-4; D gene unclear. The specimen was naive T cells sorted from blood. The CDR3 sequence is CASSFSQNSLAKNIQYF. In DNA form, the CDR3 reads TGTGCCAGCAGCTTTAGTCAGAACAGCCTAGCCAAAAACATTCAGTACTTC.